This T cell receptor beta chain was recovered during a study of Graves' ophthalmopathy and Graves' hyperthyroidism. Study information: Peripheral blood sampling occurred at initial diagnosis, before any treatment.

CDR1 SNHLY and CDR2 FYNNEI come from the germline V gene. V dropped 3 bases and J dropped 5 bases, with 10 bases sitting between them. The CDR3 length is 14 residues. Patients in the hyperthyroidism group, adults aged 18 to 65, were newly diagnosed, under 2 months' duration. This clonotype was recorded at least ten times. Its antigen is not known. RNA transcripts provided the template for amplifying TCR beta CDR3 regions. An opening RT-PCR round employed HTBI primers and preceded a second-round multiplex PCR. TCRdb itself ran the multiplex PCR reads through MiXCR, one entry per CDR3 protein. The profile shows more than 300,000 distinct CDR3 sequences, 17% of them singletons. Broader study findings: Using a 13-signature model, the authors split ophthalmopathy from stable hyperthyroidism, with roughly 90% sensitivity and 81.08% specificity.

The chain is built from TRBV2 and TRBJ2-2, with a tentative D call TRBD2 (5 bases). The TCR originated in an adult woman with stable Graves' hyperthyroidism. Material: peripheral blood. The CDR3 DNA is TGTGCCAGCAGTGAGCCGGGGAGTACCGGGGAGCTGTTTTTT. Its protein product is CASSEPGSTGELFF.